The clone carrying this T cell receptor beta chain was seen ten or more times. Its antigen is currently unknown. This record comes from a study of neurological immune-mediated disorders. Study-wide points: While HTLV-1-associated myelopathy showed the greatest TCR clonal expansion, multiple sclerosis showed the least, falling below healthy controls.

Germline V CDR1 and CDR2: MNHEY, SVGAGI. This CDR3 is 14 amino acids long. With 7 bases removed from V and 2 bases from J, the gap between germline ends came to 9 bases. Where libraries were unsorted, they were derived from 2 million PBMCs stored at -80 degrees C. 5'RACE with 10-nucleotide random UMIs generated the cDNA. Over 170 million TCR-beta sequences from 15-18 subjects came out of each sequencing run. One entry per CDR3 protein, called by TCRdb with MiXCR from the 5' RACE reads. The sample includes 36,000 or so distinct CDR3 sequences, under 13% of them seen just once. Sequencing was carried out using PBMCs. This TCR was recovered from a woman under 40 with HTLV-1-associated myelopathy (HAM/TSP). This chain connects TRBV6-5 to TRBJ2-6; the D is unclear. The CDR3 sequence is CASTEHAGANVLTF. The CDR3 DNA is TGTGCCAGCACCGAACACGCTGGGGCCAACGTCCTGACTTTC.